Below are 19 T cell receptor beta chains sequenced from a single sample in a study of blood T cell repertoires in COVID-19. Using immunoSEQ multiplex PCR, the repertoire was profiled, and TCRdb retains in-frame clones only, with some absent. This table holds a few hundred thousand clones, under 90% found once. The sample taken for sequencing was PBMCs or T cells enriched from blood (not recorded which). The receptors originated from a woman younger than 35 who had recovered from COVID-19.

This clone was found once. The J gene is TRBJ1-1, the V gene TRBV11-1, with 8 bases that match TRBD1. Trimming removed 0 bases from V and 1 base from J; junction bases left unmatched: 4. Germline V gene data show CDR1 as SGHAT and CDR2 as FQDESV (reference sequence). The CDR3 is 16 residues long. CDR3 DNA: TGTGCCAGCAGCTTAGCTAGGACAGGGAAGAACACTGAAGCTTTCTTT. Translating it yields CASSLARTGKNTEAFF.

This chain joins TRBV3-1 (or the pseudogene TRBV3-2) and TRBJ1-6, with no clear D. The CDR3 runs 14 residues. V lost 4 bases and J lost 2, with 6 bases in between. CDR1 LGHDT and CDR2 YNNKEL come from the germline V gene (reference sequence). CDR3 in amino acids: CASSRGPYNSPLHF. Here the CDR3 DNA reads TGTGCCAGCAGCCGAGGGCCCTATAATTCACCCCTCCACTTT.

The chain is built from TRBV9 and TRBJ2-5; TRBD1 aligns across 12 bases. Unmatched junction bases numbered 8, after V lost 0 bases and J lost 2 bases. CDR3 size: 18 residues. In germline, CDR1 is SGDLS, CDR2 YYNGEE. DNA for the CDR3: TGTGCCAGCAGCGTAGAAGGGACAGGGGGCTCCCGACAAGAGACCCAGTACTTC. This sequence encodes CASSVEGTGGSRQETQYF.

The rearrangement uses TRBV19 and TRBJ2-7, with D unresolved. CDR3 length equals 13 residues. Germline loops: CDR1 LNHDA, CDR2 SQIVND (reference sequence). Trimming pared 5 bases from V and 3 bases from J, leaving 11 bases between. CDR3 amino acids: CASSFASSYEQYF. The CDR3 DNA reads TGTGCCAGTAGTTTTGCAAGTAGCTACGAGCAGTACTTC.

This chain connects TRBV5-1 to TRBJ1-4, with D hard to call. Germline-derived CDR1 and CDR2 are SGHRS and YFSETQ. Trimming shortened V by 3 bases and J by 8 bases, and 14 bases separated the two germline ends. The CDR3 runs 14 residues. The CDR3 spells CASSSGSYTEKLFF. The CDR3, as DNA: TGCGCCAGCAGCTCCGGGTCCTACACCGAAAAACTGTTTTTT.

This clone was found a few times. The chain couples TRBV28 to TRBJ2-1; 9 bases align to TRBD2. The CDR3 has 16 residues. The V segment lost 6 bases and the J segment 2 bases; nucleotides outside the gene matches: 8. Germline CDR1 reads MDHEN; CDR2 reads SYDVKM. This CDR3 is CASRPSLAGAYNEQFF. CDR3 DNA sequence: TGTGCCAGCAGACCCTCACTAGCGGGTGCCTACAATGAGCAGTTCTTC.

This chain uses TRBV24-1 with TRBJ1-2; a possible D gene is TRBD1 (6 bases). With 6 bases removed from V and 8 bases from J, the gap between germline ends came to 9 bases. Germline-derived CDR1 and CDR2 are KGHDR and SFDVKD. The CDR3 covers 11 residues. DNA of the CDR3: TGTGCCACCAGTCAGGGGTTCGGCTACACCTTC. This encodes CATSQGFGYTF.

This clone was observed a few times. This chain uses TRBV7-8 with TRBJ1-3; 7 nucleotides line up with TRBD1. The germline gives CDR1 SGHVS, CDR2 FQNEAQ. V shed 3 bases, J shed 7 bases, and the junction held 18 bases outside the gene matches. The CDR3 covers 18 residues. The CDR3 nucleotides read TGTGCCAGCAGCTTGGCGGGACGTGGACAGGCGCAGCGGAACACCATATATTTT. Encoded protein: CASSLAGRGQAQRNTIYF.

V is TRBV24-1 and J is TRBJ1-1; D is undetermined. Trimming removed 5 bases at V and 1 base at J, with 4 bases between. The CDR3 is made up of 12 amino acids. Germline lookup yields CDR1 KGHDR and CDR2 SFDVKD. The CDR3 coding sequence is TGTGCCACCAGTGCGTCGAACACTGAAGCTTTCTTT. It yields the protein CATSASNTEAFF.

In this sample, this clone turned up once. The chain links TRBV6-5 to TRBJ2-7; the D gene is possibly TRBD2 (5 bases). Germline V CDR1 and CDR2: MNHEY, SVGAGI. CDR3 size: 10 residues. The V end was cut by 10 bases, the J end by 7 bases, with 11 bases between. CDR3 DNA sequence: TGTGCCACCACGCGGGTAGAGCAGTACTTC. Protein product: CATTRVEQYF.

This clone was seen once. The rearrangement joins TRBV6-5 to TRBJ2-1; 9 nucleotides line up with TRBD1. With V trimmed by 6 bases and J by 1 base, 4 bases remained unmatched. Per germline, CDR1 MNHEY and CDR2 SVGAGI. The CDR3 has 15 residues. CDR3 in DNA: TGTGCCAGCAGGAAGACAGGGGGATCCTACAATGAGCAGTTCTTC. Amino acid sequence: CASRKTGGSYNEQFF.

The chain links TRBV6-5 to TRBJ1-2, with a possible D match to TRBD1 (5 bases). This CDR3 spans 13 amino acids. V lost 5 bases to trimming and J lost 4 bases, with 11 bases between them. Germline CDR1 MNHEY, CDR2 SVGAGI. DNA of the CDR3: TGTGCCAGCAGTCAGGGCGCGACCTATGGCTACACCTTC. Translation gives CASSQGATYGYTF.

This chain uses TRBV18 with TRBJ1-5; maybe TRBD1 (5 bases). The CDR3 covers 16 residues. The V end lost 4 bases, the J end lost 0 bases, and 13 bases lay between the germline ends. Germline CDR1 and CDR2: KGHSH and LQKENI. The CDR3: CASSQGATVSNQPQHF. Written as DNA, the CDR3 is TGTGCCAGCTCACAAGGGGCAACAGTTAGCAATCAGCCCCAGCATTTT.

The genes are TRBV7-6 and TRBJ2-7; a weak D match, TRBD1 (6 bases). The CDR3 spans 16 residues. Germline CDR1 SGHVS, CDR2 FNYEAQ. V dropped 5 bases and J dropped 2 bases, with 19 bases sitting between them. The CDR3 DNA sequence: TGTGCCAGCAGCCGTTCCCCAGGGGATACCACCTACGAGCAGTACTTC. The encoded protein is CASSRSPGDTTYEQYF. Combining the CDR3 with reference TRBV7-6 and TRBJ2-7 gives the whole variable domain GAGVSQSPRYKVTKRGQDVALRCDPISGHVSLYWYRQALGQGPEFLTYFNYEAQQDKSGLPNDRFSAERPEGSISTLTIQRTEQRDSAMYRCASSRSPGDTTYEQYFGPGTRLTVT.

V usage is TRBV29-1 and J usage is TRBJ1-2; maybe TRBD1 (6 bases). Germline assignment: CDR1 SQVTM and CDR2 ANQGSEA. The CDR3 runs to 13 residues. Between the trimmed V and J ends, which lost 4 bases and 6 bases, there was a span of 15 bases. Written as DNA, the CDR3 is TGCAGCGTTGGTAGGCAGGGGATGGATGGCTACACCTTC. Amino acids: CSVGRQGMDGYTF.

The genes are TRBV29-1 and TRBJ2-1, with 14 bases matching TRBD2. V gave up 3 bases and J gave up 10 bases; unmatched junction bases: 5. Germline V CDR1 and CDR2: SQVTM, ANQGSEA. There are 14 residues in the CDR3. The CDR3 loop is CSVELGLAGDEQFF. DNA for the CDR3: TGCAGCGTTGAGTTGGGACTAGCGGGAGACGAGCAGTTCTTC.

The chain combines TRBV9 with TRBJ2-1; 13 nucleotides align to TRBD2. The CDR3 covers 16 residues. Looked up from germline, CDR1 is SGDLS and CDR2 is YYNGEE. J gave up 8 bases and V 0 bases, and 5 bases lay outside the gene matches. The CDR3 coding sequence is TGTGCCAGCAGCGTAGGGCGACTAGCGGGGGGCTATGAGCAGTTCTTC. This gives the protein CASSVGRLAGGYEQFF.

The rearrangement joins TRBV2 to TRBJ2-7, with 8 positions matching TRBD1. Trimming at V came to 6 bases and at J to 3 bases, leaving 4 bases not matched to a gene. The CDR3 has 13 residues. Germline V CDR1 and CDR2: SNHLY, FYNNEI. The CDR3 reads CASRGDRIYEQYF. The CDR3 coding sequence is TGTGCCAGCAGGGGGGACAGGATCTACGAGCAGTACTTC.

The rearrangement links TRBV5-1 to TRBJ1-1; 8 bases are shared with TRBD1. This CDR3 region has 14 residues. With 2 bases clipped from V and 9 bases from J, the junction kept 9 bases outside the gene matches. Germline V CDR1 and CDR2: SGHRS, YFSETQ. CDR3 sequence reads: CASSFAQGAKKAFF. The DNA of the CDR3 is TGCGCCAGCAGCTTTGCGCAGGGGGCTAAAAAAGCTTTCTTT.